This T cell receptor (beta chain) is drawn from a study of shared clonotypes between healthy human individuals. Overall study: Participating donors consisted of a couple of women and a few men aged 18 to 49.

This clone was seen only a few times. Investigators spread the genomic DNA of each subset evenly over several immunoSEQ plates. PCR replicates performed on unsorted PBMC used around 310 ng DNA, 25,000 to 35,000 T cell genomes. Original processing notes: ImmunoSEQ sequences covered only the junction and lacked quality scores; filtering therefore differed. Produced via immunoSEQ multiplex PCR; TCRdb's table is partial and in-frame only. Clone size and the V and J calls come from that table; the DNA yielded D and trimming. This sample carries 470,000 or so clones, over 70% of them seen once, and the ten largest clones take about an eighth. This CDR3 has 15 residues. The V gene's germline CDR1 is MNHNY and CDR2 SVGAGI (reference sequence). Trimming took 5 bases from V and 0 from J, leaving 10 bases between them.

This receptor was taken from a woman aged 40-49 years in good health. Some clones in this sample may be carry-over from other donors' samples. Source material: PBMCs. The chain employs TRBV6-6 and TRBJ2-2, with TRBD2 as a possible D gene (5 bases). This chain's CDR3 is CASSIRTANTGELFF. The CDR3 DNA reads TGTGCCAGCAGTATCCGGACTGCGAACACCGGGGAGCTGTTTTTT.